This is a list of T cell receptor beta chains from one sample in a study of siplizumab effects on memory and regulatory T cells. Assay: immunoSEQ multiplex PCR; the TCRdb copy retains only in-frame clones and omits some. The sample carries about 120,000 clones, 93% recorded once. Sequencing input: non-Treg CD4+ T cells sorted from blood. The source is a human donor in good health. The CDR3 runs from the conserved cysteine through the conserved F or W. The D gene is left open where the match is weak. Clone size appears in some rows only: once, few, many, or a class for an expanded clone.

TRBJ2-5 TRBV7-9 NA NA CASTDGTGGGETQYF TGTGCCAGCACTGATGGAACAGGAGGCGGGGAGACCCAGTACTTC
TRBJ1-4 TRBV19 NA NA CASSTLPGRGEKLFF TGTGCCAGTAGTACCCTCCCGGGACGAGGTGAAAAACTGTTTTTT
TRBJ2-7 TRBV5-1 NA NA CASSPRAGSSSAEQYF TGCGCCAGCAGCCCCAGGGCGGGATCAAGCTCCGCCGAGCAGTACTTC
TRBJ2-7 TRBV19 NA TRBD1 CASTQLGQGASEQYF TGTGCCAGTACCCAACTAGGACAGGGGGCAAGCGAGCAGTACTTC
TRBJ2-3 TRBV9 NA TRBD2 CASSVIAGSTDTQYF TGTGCCAGCAGCGTGATAGCGGGGAGCACAGATACGCAGTATTTT
TRBJ2-2 TRBV5-1 NA NA CASVTGASTGELFF TGCGCCAGCGTCACGGGGGCAAGCACCGGGGAGCTGTTTTTT
TRBJ1-5 TRBV10-2 NA NA CASSVGWDQPQHF TGCGCCAGCAGTGTTGGGTGGGATCAGCCCCAGCATTTT
TRBJ2-2 TRBV5-6 NA NA CASSFMSGELFF TGTGCCAGCAGCTTTATGTCCGGGGAGCTGTTTTTT
TRBJ1-2 TRBV6-1 NA NA CASRPPGRVAGGYTF TGTGCCAGCAGACCCCCGGGACGTGTAGCGGGTGGCTACACCTTC
TRBJ1-3 TRBV25-1 NA NA CASIIGNTIYF TGTGCCAGCATAATAGGAAACACCATATATTTT
TRBJ2-7 TRBV6-5 NA NA CASSLTSSEQYF TGTGCCAGCAGTCTCACTAGTTCCGAGCAGTACTTC
TRBJ2-7 TRBV7-2 NA NA CASSLIPHVDEQYF TGTGCCAGCAGCTTAATCCCCCATGTGGACGAGCAGTACTTC
TRBJ1-2 TRBV9 NA NA CASSVDGFNYGYTF TGTGCCAGCAGCGTTGACGGGTTTAACTATGGCTACACCTTC
TRBJ2-3 TRBV30 NA TRBD2 CAWSVGLGEADTQYF TGTGCCTGGAGTGTCGGACTAGGAGAGGCAGATACGCAGTATTTT
TRBJ2-7 TRBV7-6 few NA CASSFDNSYEQYF TGTGCCAGCAGCTTTGACAACTCCTACGAGCAGTACTTC
TRBJ1-6 TRBV19 NA NA CANSGLWARSYNSPLHF TGTGCCAACAGTGGGCTCTGGGCCCGCTCCTATAATTCACCCCTCCACTTT
TRBJ1-1 TRBV25-1 NA NA CASSEEIGTEAFF TGTGCCAGCAGTGAAGAAATCGGAACTGAAGCTTTCTTT
TRBJ1-1 TRBV7-3 once NA CASSFRENTEAFF TGTGCCAGCAGCTTCCGAGAGAACACTGAAGCTTTCTTT
TRBJ1-2 TRBV27 NA NA CASSLLWIPKDGYTF TGTGCCAGCAGTTTATTGTGGATACCCAAGGACGGCTACACCTTC
TRBJ1-1 TRBV5-1 NA TRBD1 CASSLSEGGRAFF TGCGCCAGCAGCTTGAGCGAAGGGGGCAGAGCTTTCTTT
TRBJ1-2 TRBV7-9 NA NA CASSLSRGSNYGYTF TGTGCCAGCAGCTTATCACGGGGTTCTAACTATGGCTACACCTTC
TRBJ1-1 TRBV7-9 NA NA CASTSPGGQGNTEAFF TGTGCCAGCACCTCTCCCGGGGGGCAGGGGAACACTGAAGCTTTCTTT
TRBJ1-1 TRBV7-9 NA NA CASSLTQAGAEAFF TGTGCCAGCAGCTTAACACAGGCTGGGGCTGAAGCTTTCTTT
TRBJ2-7 TRBV18 NA NA CASSPPGWEYEQYF TGTGCCAGCTCACCACCGGGGTGGGAGTACGAGCAGTACTTC
TRBJ1-1 TRBV4-1 NA NA CASSQDRNTEAFF TGCGCCAGCAGCCAAGATAGGAACACTGAAGCTTTCTTT
TRBJ1-1 TRBV7-3 NA NA CASRTGLNTEAFF TGTGCCAGCAGAACAGGGCTGAACACTGAAGCTTTCTTT
TRBJ2-5 TRBV5-1 NA NA CASSLGDGETQYF TGCGCCAGCAGCTTGGGGGACGGGGAGACCCAGTACTTC
TRBJ2-7 TRBV7-3 NA TRBD1 CASSLRAGQGSYEQYF TGTGCCAGCAGCTTACGGGCGGGACAGGGTTCCTACGAGCAGTACTTC
TRBJ2-5 TRBV2 NA NA CASSERGAAGETQYF TGTGCCAGCAGTGAAAGGGGGGCTGCGGGGGAGACCCAGTACTTC
TRBJ1-1 TRBV21-1 NA NA CASSKGQGLRVTFF TGTGCCAGCAGCAAGGGACAGGGGCTTAGGGTAACTTTCTTT
TRBJ2-7 TRBV28 NA NA CASSPMAREQYF TGTGCCAGCAGCCCGATGGCCCGCGAGCAGTACTTC